Listed here are 15 T cell receptor beta chains from one sample, sequenced in a study of CD8+ T cells in alopecia areata. Treatment reported: oral pan-JAK inhibitor, 5-10 mg twice daily. Extracted RNA was reverse transcribed into cDNA, the sequencing template. Data came from immunoSEQ multiplex PCR; TCRdb stores just in-frame clones and leaves some out. This sample carries a few hundred thousand clones, roughly two fifths of them seen once, and the ten largest clones take roughly 0.5%. This specimen was CD4+ T cells sorted from blood, taken around week 34, from a patient treated with tofacitinib. The receptors here all came from a human donor with alopecia areata.

This clone was counted only a few times. The chain combines TRBV18 with TRBJ2-1, with 7 bases aligning to TRBD2. Trimming at V came to 2 bases and at J to 0 bases, leaving 1 base not matched to a gene. The CDR3 is made up of 15 amino acids. In germline, CDR1 is KGHSH, CDR2 LQKENI. As DNA, the CDR3 is TGTGCCAGCTCACCAGGGGGGGGCTCCTACAATGAGCAGTTCTTC. This translates into CASSPGGGSYNEQFF.

The chain links TRBV27 to TRBJ2-7, with 7 positions matching TRBD1. Germline assignment: CDR1 MNHEY and CDR2 SMNVEV (reference sequence). The J segment lost 3 bases and the V segment lost 10 bases, leaving 6 bases of the junction unmatched. The CDR3 runs to 12 residues. CDR3 sequence: CANGQANYEQYF. CDR3 coding DNA: TGTGCCAACGGACAGGCCAACTACGAGCAGTACTTC.

CDR3 in DNA: TGTGCCACCCGGGAGAGCGGGGAAGATACGCAGTATTTT. It codes for CATRESGEDTQYF. The chain is built from TRBV7-9 and TRBJ2-3; TRBD2 matches 7 bases. Germline CDR1 is SEHNR and CDR2 is FQNEAQ (reference sequence). The CDR3 runs to 13 residues. The trim removed 10 bases at V and 5 bases at J, leaving 9 bases unmatched.

The chain employs TRBV7-3 and TRBJ1-5; no definite D call. This CDR3 spans 18 amino acids. Germline V CDR1 and CDR2: SGHTA, FQGTGA. V was cut by 3 bases and J by 4 bases, with 22 bases left in between. The CDR3 region has the DNA TGTGCCAGCAGCTTGTCCCGTCTCCCTCGCGTGACGAATCAGCCCCAGCATTTT. It specifies CASSLSRLPRVTNQPQHF.

This clone was seen only a few times. The chain combines TRBV29-1 with TRBJ2-3; unclear D gene. Trimming removed 4 bases at V and 2 bases at J, with 16 bases between. CDR1 SQVTM and CDR2 ANQGSEA come from the germline V gene. The CDR3 spans 15 residues. The CDR3 region is CSVVPMARPTDTQYF. The CDR3 DNA follows: TGCAGCGTTGTCCCCATGGCCCGGCCCACAGATACGCAGTATTTT.

This clone was picked up a small number of times. V is TRBV19 and J is TRBJ1-2, with D unresolved. The CDR3 spans 13 residues. Per germline, CDR1 LNHDA and CDR2 SQIVND (reference sequence). V was cut by 1 base and J by 8 bases, with 11 bases left in between. CDR3 bases: TGTGCCAGTAGTATAGCCCGGAGAGGAGGCTACACCTTC. This sequence encodes CASSIARRGGYTF.

There are a few counts of this clone. The chain combines TRBV7-9 with TRBJ2-3, with 7 bases fitting TRBD1. CDR1 and CDR2 from the germline V gene are SEHNR and FQNEAQ (reference sequence). V gave up 4 bases and J gave up 4 bases; unmatched junction bases: 8. The CDR3 length is 15 residues. CDR3 region: CASSSQQGWSDTQYF. CDR3 in DNA: TGTGCCAGCAGCTCCCAACAGGGGTGGTCAGATACGCAGTATTTT.

V and J are TRBV7-9 and TRBJ2-4; D not certain. This CDR3 contains 14 residues. CDR1 is SEHNR, CDR2 FQNEAQ, per germline (reference sequence). Trimming left V 1 base short and J 9 bases short, with 13 bases between. The CDR3 loop is CASSLGARMGIQYF. The DNA for the CDR3 is TGTGCCAGCAGCTTAGGGGCCCGGATGGGCATTCAGTACTTC.

This clone was detected only a few times. The V call is TRBV29-1, the J call TRBJ1-1, with D perhaps TRBD1 (5 bases). The V gene lost 2 bases and the J gene lost 5 bases, with 15 bases spanning the gap. Germline V gene data show CDR1 as SQVTM and CDR2 as ANQGSEA. The CDR3 spans 14 residues. The CDR3 sequence: CSVENQGLYTEAFF. The CDR3 DNA follows: TGCAGCGTTGAAAATCAGGGATTGTATACTGAAGCTTTCTTT.

The chain links TRBV30 to TRBJ2-1; 11 bases fit TRBD2. CDR1 and CDR2 (germline): GTSNPN, SVGIG (reference sequence). The CDR3 contains 16 residues. Trimming removed 1 base from V and 8 bases from J; junction bases left unmatched: 10. The CDR3 nucleotides read TGTGCCTGGAGTGGGGGGGCTAGCGGGAGGATCGATGAGCAGTTCTTC. Residues: CAWSGGASGRIDEQFF.

The chain has TRBV9 and TRBJ2-7; no firm D call. Germline V gene data show CDR1 as SGDLS and CDR2 as YYNGEE. Trimming removed 0 bases from V and 5 bases from J, with 9 bases in between. The CDR3 is 13 amino acids. The CDR3 DNA reads as TGTGCCAGCAGCGTAGCCCCAAATAACGAGCAGTACTTC. Translating gives CASSVAPNNEQYF.

The V gene is TRBV6-5, the J gene TRBJ1-5; possible D gene TRBD1, 6 bases. The CDR3 is 14 amino acids. The germline gives CDR1 MNHEY, CDR2 SVGAGI. V dropped 5 bases and J dropped 4 bases, with 12 bases sitting between them. The CDR3 sequence: CASSSQRGNQPQHF. CDR3 bases: TGTGCCAGCAGTAGTCAGAGGGGGAATCAGCCCCAGCATTTT.

In its sample, this clone was seen a few times. CDR3 DNA sequence: TGCGCCAGCAGCTTGGGGGATGGGGAAAAACTGTTTTTT. Translated: CASSLGDGEKLFF. The rearrangement uses TRBV5-1 and TRBJ1-4; D gene unclear. V gave up 0 bases and J gave up 8 bases, with 8 bases separating them. CDR1 is SGHRS and CDR2 is YFSETQ in the germline V gene. The CDR3 is made up of 13 amino acids.

The rearrangement uses TRBV7-8 and TRBJ2-2, with D possibly being TRBD1 (5 bases). CDR3 length: 14 residues. Germline V lookup: CDR1 SGHVS, CDR2 FQNEAQ. V dropped 1 base and J dropped 4 bases, with 7 bases sitting between them. CDR3 residues: CASSLVGATGELFF. CDR3 DNA sequence: TGTGCCAGCAGCTTAGTAGGGGCCACCGGGGAGCTGTTTTTT.

The table lists this clone with many counts. The chain combines TRBV29-1 with TRBJ1-1, with D possibly matching TRBD1 (6 bases). Trimming left V 0 bases short and J 8 bases short, with 10 bases between. Germline V gene data show CDR1 as SQVTM and CDR2 as ANQGSEA. The CDR3 length is 12 residues. The CDR3, as DNA: TGCAGCGTTGAAGATCCCGGGACAGAAGCTTTCTTT. Its translation is CSVEDPGTEAFF.